One and the same sample provided the 6 T cell receptor beta chains below, sequenced in a study of cytomegalovirus exposure and HLA in healthy donors. Use of 60 Vbeta and 13 Jbeta primers characterized the PCR. Clones were read by immunoSEQ multiplex PCR, and TCRdb kept only the in-frame ones, dropping some. The sample lists 150,000 to 200,000 clones, approximately 84% occurring once. Sample: PBMCs. The receptors originated from a man aged 50-59 years in good health and CMV-seropositive.

The chain joins TRBV10-3 to TRBJ1-2; D unresolved. Germline lookup yields CDR1 ENHRY and CDR2 SYGVKD. There are 13 residues in the CDR3. V was pared by 4 bases and J by 4 bases, with 10 bases between. The CDR3 loop is CAISGEPLYGYTF. The CDR3 DNA is TGTGCCATCAGTGGAGAGCCCCTCTATGGCTACACCTTC.

This chain uses TRBV6-1 with TRBJ1-2, with a weak D call TRBD1 (6 bases). This CDR3 comprises 14 residues. Trimming shortened V by 7 bases and J by 5 bases, and 17 bases separated the two germline ends. CDR1 is MNHNS, CDR2 SASEGT, per germline. DNA of the CDR3: TGTGCCAGCAACTGGGAAGGGGGGGGTTATGGCTACACCTTC. Translation gives CASNWEGGGYGYTF.

The genes are TRBV7-2 and TRBJ1-5, with D tentatively TRBD1 (5 bases). Germline V gene sequence: CDR1 SGHTA, CDR2 FQGNSA. This CDR3 is 17 amino acids long. Deletions cut 3 bases from V and 0 bases from J, with 15 bases between. DNA of the CDR3: TGTGCCAGCAGCTTGGGGACTGATTCATATAGCAATCAGCCCCAGCATTTT. Protein sequence: CASSLGTDSYSNQPQHF.

The J gene is TRBJ1-2, the V gene TRBV6-1; no firm D call. Germline CDR1 is MNHNS and CDR2 is SASEGT. There are 15 residues in the CDR3. The V end was cut by 7 bases, the J end by 4 bases, with 19 bases between. The CDR3 loop reads CASKDSRNGFYGYTF. In DNA form, the CDR3 reads TGTGCCAGCAAAGATTCCAGGAATGGCTTCTATGGCTACACCTTC.

A few counts support this clone. This sequence joins TRBV9 and TRBJ2-1; no firm D call. V was trimmed by 3 bases and J by 6 bases, leaving 13 bases between them. CDR3 length: 14 amino acids. CDR1 is SGDLS, CDR2 YYNGEE, per germline. This chain's CDR3 is CASSGERGINEQFF. DNA of the CDR3: TGTGCCAGCAGCGGCGAACGAGGTATCAATGAGCAGTTCTTC. The whole variable domain, remainder taken from reference TRBV9 and TRBJ2-1, is DSGVTQTPKHLITATGQRVTLRCSPRSGDLSVYWYQQSLDQGLQFLIQYYNGEERAKGNILERFSAQQFPDLHSELNLSSLELGDSALYFCASSGERGINEQFFGPGTRLTVL.

Turning to this clone: The germline gene is not matched at one end of the junction; a read error may be the cause. V is TRBV29-1 and J is TRBJ2-3; D possibly corresponds to TRBD1 (5 bases). Germline values: CDR1 SQVTM, CDR2 ANQGSEA. The CDR3 consists of 11 residues. The CDR3: CSVEGTGTQYF. The DNA of the CDR3 is TGCAGCGTTGAGGGCACAGGTACGCAGTATTTT.